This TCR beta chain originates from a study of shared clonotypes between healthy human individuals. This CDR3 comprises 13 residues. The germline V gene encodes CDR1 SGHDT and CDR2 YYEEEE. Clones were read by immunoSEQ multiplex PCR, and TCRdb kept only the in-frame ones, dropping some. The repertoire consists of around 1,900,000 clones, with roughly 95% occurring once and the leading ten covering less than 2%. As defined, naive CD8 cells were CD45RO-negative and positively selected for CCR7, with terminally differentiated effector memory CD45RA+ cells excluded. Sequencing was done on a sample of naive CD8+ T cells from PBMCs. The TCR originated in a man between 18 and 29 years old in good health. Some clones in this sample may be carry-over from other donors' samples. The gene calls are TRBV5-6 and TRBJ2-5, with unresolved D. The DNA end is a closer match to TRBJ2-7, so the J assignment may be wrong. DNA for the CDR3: TGTGCCAGCAGCTTGTCATCCACCTACGAGCAGTACTTC. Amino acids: CASSLSSTYEQYF.